Below, 21 T cell receptor beta chains from the same sample are listed, as sequenced in a study of T cell responses to AZD1222 COVID-19 vaccine. The repertoire was sequenced with immunoSEQ multiplex PCR; TCRdb's copy has only in-frame clones and lacks some. The table shows 80,000 or so clones, with 85% to 95% occurring only once. The specimen comprised peripheral blood, sampled on day 0 of MenACWY control vaccination. These receptors originate from an adult in good health.

The chain joins TRBV15 to TRBJ1-2; a weak D match, TRBD1 (6 bases). The CDR3 sequence is 14 residues long. Looked up from germline, CDR1 is LNHNV and CDR2 is YYDKDF (reference sequence). The V and J ends lost 5 bases and 5 bases respectively, with 15 bases between them. In nucleotides, the CDR3 is TGTGCCACCAGCCCTACTGGGGGGGCTTATGGCTACACCTTC. This gives the protein CATSPTGGAYGYTF.

The chain links TRBV2 to TRBJ2-4; D might be TRBD1 (5 bases). The ends were cut back, 0 bases at V and 5 bases at J, with 8 bases in the middle. Germline V gene sequence: CDR1 SNHLY, CDR2 FYNNEI. The CDR3 sequence is 14 residues long. The CDR3 here is CASSEAQGENIQYF. In DNA, the CDR3 is TGTGCCAGCAGTGAAGCGCAGGGCGAAAACATTCAGTACTTC. The whole variable domain, remainder taken from reference TRBV2 and TRBJ2-4, is EPEVTQTPSHQVTQMGQEVILRCVPISNHLYFYWYRQILGQKVEFLVSFYNNEISEKSEIFDDQFSVERPDGSNFTLKIRSTKLEDSAMYFCASSEAQGENIQYFGAGTRLSVL.

The rearrangement links TRBV28 to TRBJ2-5, with D perhaps TRBD1 (5 bases). The germline CDR1 and CDR2 sequences are MDHEN and SYDVKM. The V and J ends lost 3 bases and 4 bases respectively, with 12 bases between them. The CDR3 is 14 residues long. CDR3 nucleotides: TGTGCCAGCAGTTTTTTGGGGCAGAGAGAGACCCAGTACTTC. This encodes CASSFLGQRETQYF.

This chain connects TRBV7-9 to TRBJ1-3, with 10 bases that match TRBD1. CDR3 size: 18 residues. Losses at the gene ends were 6 bases for V and 2 bases for J; bases not matched to a gene: 13. The germline CDR1 and CDR2 sequences are SEHNR and FQNEAQ (reference sequence). CDR3 sequence (DNA): TGTGCCAGCAGGACGCCGGGACAGGGGCCCCTCACTGGAAACACCATATATTTT. Translated: CASRTPGQGPLTGNTIYF.

The gene calls are TRBV7-9 and TRBJ1-3; D call uncertain. Germline V gives CDR1 SEHNR, CDR2 FQNEAQ (reference sequence). The CDR3 is 14 residues long. The V end was cut by 1 base, the J end by 2 bases, with 6 bases between. The CDR3 bases are TGTGCCAGCAGCTTAGGGAATCCTGGAAACACCATATATTTT. Protein sequence: CASSLGNPGNTIYF.

V is TRBV27 and J is TRBJ2-1; D is unresolved. Per the germline V gene, CDR1 is MNHEY and CDR2 is SMNVEV (reference sequence). Between the trimmed V and J ends, which lost 2 bases and 1 base, there was a span of 12 bases. The CDR3 is 16 residues long. Here the CDR3 DNA reads TGTGCCAGCAGTTTAAGACCAAAGGGTTCCTACAATGAGCAGTTCTTC. This sequence encodes CASSLRPKGSYNEQFF.

This chain links TRBV9 with TRBJ1-6; 7 positions match TRBD1. This CDR3 is built from 15 residues. J was trimmed by 7 bases and V by 4 bases; bases with no gene match: 8. CDR1 is SGDLS and CDR2 is YYNGEE in the germline V gene. CDR3 loop: CASSKRGRGNSPLHF. The CDR3 region has the DNA TGTGCCAGCAGCAAGAGGGGGCGCGGAAATTCACCCCTCCACTTT.

J is TRBJ2-6 and V is TRBV6-5; D possibly uses TRBD1 or TRBD2 (5 bases each). This CDR3 comprises 15 residues. CDR1 MNHEY and CDR2 SVGAGI come from the germline V gene. Trimming stripped 2 bases from V and 1 base from J, with 6 bases between. The CDR3 sequence is CASSYGGSGANVLTF. In DNA form, the CDR3 reads TGTGCCAGCAGTTACGGGGGATCTGGGGCCAACGTCCTGACTTTC.

The rearrangement joins TRBV7-8 to TRBJ2-1, with D perhaps TRBD2 (5 bases). The CDR3 sequence is 16 residues long. The germline V gene has CDR1 SGHVS and CDR2 FQNEAQ. V dropped 7 bases and J dropped 2 bases, with 18 bases sitting between them. CDR3 DNA sequence: TGTGCCAGCACCCTACTAGGCGCCAGGCCCTACAATGAGCAGTTCTTC. It is translated as CASTLLGARPYNEQFF.

The chain links TRBV4-3 to TRBJ1-1; D uncertain. V lost 5 bases, J lost 0 bases, and 7 bases lay in between. In germline, CDR1 is LGHNA, CDR2 YSLEER. The CDR3 sequence is 13 residues long. The DNA for the CDR3 is TGCGCCAGCAGCGGAGCGATGAACACTGAAGCTTTCTTT. Its protein product is CASSGAMNTEAFF.

The V and J genes are TRBV5-6 and TRBJ1-6; D might be TRBD1 (6 bases). The CDR3 spans 14 residues. Germline loops: CDR1 SGHDT, CDR2 YYEEEE. V lost 1 base to trimming and J lost 7 bases, with 9 bases between them. CDR3 amino acids: CASSLLQGNSPLHF. DNA of the CDR3: TGTGCCAGCAGCTTGTTGCAGGGGAATTCACCCCTCCACTTT.

This clone came up a few times. The chain couples TRBV7-9 to TRBJ1-3, with D possibly being TRBD1 (6 bases). CDR3 length equals 12 residues. The ends were cut back, 4 bases at V and 8 bases at J, with 9 bases in the middle. Germline assignment: CDR1 SEHNR and CDR2 FQNEAQ (reference sequence). In DNA, the CDR3 is TGTGCCAGCAGCTCCAACAGGGACACCATATATTTT. It yields the protein CASSSNRDTIYF.

The rearrangement uses TRBV10-2 and TRBJ2-2; D is uncertain. The germline V and J ends were trimmed by 1 base and 5 bases, with 14 bases remaining between them. This CDR3 spans 16 amino acids. Germline-derived CDR1 and CDR2 are WSHSY and SAAADI. The CDR3 loop is CASSELYPKSTGELFF. Written as DNA, the CDR3 is TGCGCCAGCAGTGAGTTGTACCCTAAATCGACCGGGGAGCTGTTTTTT.

The gene calls are TRBV5-4 and TRBJ1-1; D gene ambiguous. V was trimmed by 0 bases and J by 1 base, leaving 7 bases between them. CDR1 is SGHNT, CDR2 YYREEE, per germline (reference sequence). CDR3 length equals 14 residues. Here the CDR3 reads CASSLAGRNTEAFF. CDR3 in DNA: TGTGCCAGCAGCTTGGCCGGAAGGAACACTGAAGCTTTCTTT.

In its sample, this clone was seen a few times. The chain carries TRBV6-5 and TRBJ1-5, with 11 bases that match TRBD1. J was trimmed by 5 bases and V by 4 bases; bases with no gene match: 4. The CDR3 has 15 residues. Germline loops: CDR1 MNHEY, CDR2 SVGAGI. The CDR3 coding sequence is TGTGCCAGCAGTTGGACAGGGGGCGTCGATCAGCCCCAGCATTTT. Translation gives CASSWTGGVDQPQHF.

The rearrangement uses TRBV4-1 and TRBJ2-7; D is perhaps TRBD2 (7 bases). This CDR3 is built from 14 residues. From germline, CDR1 is MGHRA and CDR2 YSYEKL. Trimming removed 4 bases at V and 5 bases at J, with 15 bases between. The DNA for the CDR3 is TGCGCCAGCAGCCCTCTGGGGGGGCGCAACGAGCAGTACTTC. Translation: CASSPLGGRNEQYF.

V and J are TRBV10-3 and TRBJ2-7; D gene uncertain. The CDR3 runs 15 residues. Trimming removed 0 bases from V and 7 bases from J, with 16 bases in between. Germline values: CDR1 ENHRY, CDR2 SYGVKD. The CDR3 sequence: CAISESVGSPREQYF. CDR3 nucleotide sequence: TGTGCCATCAGTGAGTCGGTCGGCAGCCCTAGAGAGCAGTACTTC.

The V call is TRBV7-6, the J call TRBJ2-2, with 7 bases fitting TRBD2. With V trimmed by 0 bases and J by 7 bases, 2 bases remained unmatched. CDR1 and CDR2 (germline): SGHVS, FNYEAQ. The CDR3 runs to 14 residues. DNA of the CDR3: TGTGCCAGCAGCTTAGCGCCGGGGGGCGGGGAGCTGTTTTTT. It translates to CASSLAPGGGELFF.

The V call is TRBV9, the J call TRBJ1-2; D gene ambiguous. Trimming left V 4 bases short and J 5 bases short, with 15 bases between. This CDR3 contains 14 residues. In germline, CDR1 is SGDLS, CDR2 YYNGEE. DNA of the CDR3: TGTGCCAGCAGCCCTCTCTCCGGGATTTATGGCTACACCTTC. Translation gives CASSPLSGIYGYTF.

The chain joins TRBV12-3 or TRBV12-4 to TRBJ1-2, with 8 bases matching TRBD1. Trimming removed 7 bases from V and 2 bases from J; junction bases left unmatched: 3. This CDR3 has 13 residues. Here the CDR3 DNA reads TGTGCCAGCATGAGACAGGGGAACTATGGCTACACCTTC. It specifies CASMRQGNYGYTF.

The V call is TRBV5-1, the J call TRBJ2-7; D call uncertain. V was trimmed by 4 bases and J by 4 bases, leaving 18 bases between them. This CDR3 is built from 15 residues. The V gene's germline CDR1 is SGHRS and CDR2 YFSETQ. Here the CDR3 DNA reads TGCGCCAGCAGCCTTAGAGCCGGGTCTTCTTACGAGCAGTACTTC. It codes for CASSLRAGSSYEQYF. The variable domain in full, completed from reference TRBV5-1 and TRBJ2-7, reads KAGVTQTPRYLIKTRGQQVTLSCSPISGHRSVSWYQQTPGQGLQFLFEYFSETQRNKGNFPGRFSGRQFSNSRSEMNVSTLELGDSALYLCASSLRAGSSYEQYFGPGTRLTVT.